One and the same sample provided the 15 T cell receptor beta chains below, sequenced in a study of naive and memory T cell subsets. The study, taken as a whole, reports: A few larger clonotypes appeared in naive repertoires, especially CD8, possibly memory cells re-expressing CD45RA.

The beta constant-region primer was an equimolar mix of two oligonucleotides covering TRBC1 and TRBC2. Ligated cDNA was amplified by four rounds of PCR with nested alpha and beta constant-region primers and SP2. Using its own MiXCR run on the UMI-ligation and nested PCR reads, TCRdb lists one record per CDR3 protein. The table shows about 150,000 distinct CDR3 sequences, with roughly 22% occurring only once. The antigens of these receptors remain unknown. Sequenced: naive CD4+ T cells from blood. The source is a human donor in good health.

The V and J genes are TRBV6-2 or TRBV6-3 and TRBJ2-1; D ambiguous. V was shortened by 7 bases and J by 10 bases, with 20 bases between the two germline ends. From germline, CDR1 is MNHEY and CDR2 SVGEGT. The CDR3 extends over 14 amino acids. CDR3 protein: CASTQRTVTGEQFF. Written as DNA, the CDR3 is TGTGCCAGCACCCAACGGACCGTCACGGGCGAGCAGTTCTTC.

This clonotype was counted only a few times. The chain carries TRBV6-1 and TRBJ1-2, with 7 bases lining up with TRBD1. This CDR3 contains 15 residues. Germline-derived CDR1 and CDR2 are MNHNS and SASEGT. V lost 6 bases to trimming and J lost 4 bases; unmatched junction nucleotides: 11. CDR3 nucleotides: TGTGCCAGCAGGATCCCTACAGGGGACGCCTATGGCTACACCTTC. Amino acid sequence: CASRIPTGDAYGYTF.

The rearrangement joins TRBV7-2 to TRBJ2-3; no clear D gene. The CDR3 has 16 amino acids. Germline loops: CDR1 SGHTA, CDR2 FQGNSA. The V and J ends lost 5 bases and 2 bases respectively, with 17 bases between them. In DNA form, the CDR3 reads TGTGCCAGCAGCCCCCGAAGGGCCGTAACCACAGATACGCAGTATTTT. Its translation: CASSPRRAVTTDTQYF.

This clonotype came up a few times. V and J are TRBV20-1 and TRBJ2-1, with 13 bases fitting TRBD2. J gave up 0 bases and V 6 bases, and 8 bases lay outside the gene matches. The CDR3 runs 17 residues. The germline CDR1 and CDR2 sequences are DFQATT and SNEGSKA (reference sequence). The CDR3 sequence: CSATGTSGTSSYNEQFF. CDR3 nucleotide sequence: TGCAGTGCCACCGGGACTAGCGGGACGAGCTCCTACAATGAGCAGTTCTTC.

The chain joins TRBV6-5 to TRBJ2-7; D is possibly TRBD1 or TRBD2 (5 bases each). The V and J ends lost 2 bases and 0 bases respectively, with 8 bases between them. Germline CDR1 and CDR2: MNHEY and SVGAGI. The CDR3 runs 14 residues. The CDR3 DNA reads as TGTGCCAGCAGTTACGGGGGAACCTCCTACGAGCAGTACTTC. Amino acids: CASSYGGTSYEQYF.

The chain combines TRBV18 with TRBJ1-6, with D possibly TRBD1 on 5 matching bases. CDR1 and CDR2 (germline): KGHSH, LQKENI. The germline V and J ends were trimmed by 3 bases and 10 bases, with 10 bases remaining between them. The CDR3 is made up of 13 amino acids. This CDR3 is CASSPTEGSPLHF. The CDR3 DNA reads TGTGCCAGCTCACCGACAGAAGGGTCACCCCTCCACTTT.

This clonotype has only a few counts. The V gene is TRBV6-6, the J gene TRBJ2-2; TRBD1 matches 7 bases. The V gene end was trimmed by 8 bases and the J gene end by 5 bases; junction bases not matched to a gene: 5. Germline V gene sequence: CDR1 MNHNY, CDR2 SVGAGI (reference sequence). The length of the CDR3 is 13 residues. This CDR3 is CASRPRGTGELFF. The CDR3 region has the DNA TGTGCCAGCCGCCCCAGGGGGACCGGGGAGCTGTTTTTT.

This clonotype occurred many times. The chain carries TRBV29-1 and TRBJ2-2, with D maybe TRBD2 (5 bases). The CDR3 has 14 amino acids. Per the germline V gene, CDR1 is SQVTM and CDR2 is ANQGSEA. Trimming shortened V by 8 bases and J by 6 bases, and 19 bases separated the two germline ends. CDR3 loop: CSCVQFGRAGELFF. CDR3 nucleotides: TGCAGCTGTGTCCAATTCGGGCGGGCCGGGGAGCTGTTTTTT.

This clonotype was counted between two and nine times. The chain employs TRBV7-2 and TRBJ2-5; 13 bases fit TRBD2. CDR1 is SGHTA and CDR2 is FQGNSA in the germline V gene. J lost 1 base, V lost 4 bases, and 9 bases had no gene match. CDR3 length: 18 amino acids. The CDR3 sequence: CASSSGLAGKDFQETQYF. The CDR3 DNA reads TGTGCCAGCAGCTCGGGACTAGCGGGAAAAGACTTCCAAGAGACCCAGTACTTC.

In this sample, this clonotype turned up a few times. V usage is TRBV19 and J usage is TRBJ2-7; TRBD2 matches 10 bases. Trimming cost V 1 base and J 2 bases; bases outside gene matches: 2. Germline CDR1 and CDR2: LNHDA and SQIVND (reference sequence). CDR3 length equals 15 residues. The DNA of the CDR3 is TGTGCCAGTAGTATAGTCACTAGCGGGACCTACGAGCAGTACTTC. It is translated as CASSIVTSGTYEQYF.

The V call is TRBV2, the J call TRBJ1-3; D gene uncertain. In germline, CDR1 is SNHLY, CDR2 FYNNEI. The germline V and J ends were trimmed by 1 base and 0 bases, with 7 bases remaining between them. The CDR3 extends over 15 amino acids. CDR3 DNA: TGTGCCAGCAGTGAAGAGGTTCTCTCTGGAAACACCATATATTTT. This encodes CASSEEVLSGNTIYF.

This clonotype was picked up a small number of times. The rearrangement uses TRBV6-5 and TRBJ2-7; TRBD2 matches 8 bases. CDR3 length: 15 residues. V was pared by 2 bases and J by 6 bases, with 9 bases of the junction left unmatched. CDR1 and CDR2 from the germline V gene are MNHEY and SVGAGI. The DNA of the CDR3 is TGTGCCAGCAGTTACCGGACTAGCCGGGATGTCGAGCAGTACTTC. Amino acid sequence: CASSYRTSRDVEQYF.

The rearrangement uses TRBV29-1 and TRBJ1-6, with D possibly TRBD1 on 6 matching bases. Trimming stripped 4 bases from V and 7 bases from J, with 14 bases between. The germline V gene has CDR1 SQVTM and CDR2 ANQGSEA. The CDR3 consists of 14 residues. The CDR3 is CSVAQGIGNSPLHF. CDR3 DNA sequence: TGCAGCGTTGCACAGGGAATCGGAAATTCACCCCTCCACTTT.

The chain employs TRBV25-1 and TRBJ1-1; D is ambiguous. CDR3 size: 13 residues. V dropped 6 bases and J dropped 6 bases, with 14 bases sitting between them. Germline V lookup: CDR1 MGHDK, CDR2 SYGVNS. CDR3 protein: CASRPSAEAEAFF. For the CDR3, the DNA is TGTGCCAGCAGGCCTTCTGCTGAGGCTGAAGCTTTCTTT.

The V and J genes are TRBV14 and TRBJ2-7; no reliable D call. Trimming took off 1 base at V and 3 bases at J, with 10 bases between the two ends. The CDR3 covers 14 residues. Germline loops: CDR1 SGHDN, CDR2 FVKESK. In DNA form, the CDR3 reads TGTGCCAGCAGCCAAGTGGGCAGGAACTACGAGCAGTACTTC. Translated, it gives CASSQVGRNYEQYF.